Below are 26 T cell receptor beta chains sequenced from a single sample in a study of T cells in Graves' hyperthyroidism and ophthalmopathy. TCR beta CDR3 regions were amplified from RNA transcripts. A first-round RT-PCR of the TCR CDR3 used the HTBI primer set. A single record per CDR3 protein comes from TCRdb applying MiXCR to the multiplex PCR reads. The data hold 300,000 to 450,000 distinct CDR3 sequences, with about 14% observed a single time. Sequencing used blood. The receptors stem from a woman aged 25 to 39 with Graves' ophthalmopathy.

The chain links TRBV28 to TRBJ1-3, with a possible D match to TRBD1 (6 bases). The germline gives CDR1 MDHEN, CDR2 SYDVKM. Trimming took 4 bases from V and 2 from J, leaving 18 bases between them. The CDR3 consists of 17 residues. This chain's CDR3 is CASSSDRGALTGNTIYF. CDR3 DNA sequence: TGTGCCAGCAGTTCCGATAGGGGGGCGCTGACTGGAAACACCATATATTTT.

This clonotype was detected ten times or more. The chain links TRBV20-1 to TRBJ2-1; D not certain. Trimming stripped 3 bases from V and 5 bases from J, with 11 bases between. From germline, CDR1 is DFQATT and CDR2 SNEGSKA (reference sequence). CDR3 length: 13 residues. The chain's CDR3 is CSASDGSNNEQFF. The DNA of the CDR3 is TGCAGTGCTAGTGACGGGTCTAACAATGAGCAGTTCTTC.

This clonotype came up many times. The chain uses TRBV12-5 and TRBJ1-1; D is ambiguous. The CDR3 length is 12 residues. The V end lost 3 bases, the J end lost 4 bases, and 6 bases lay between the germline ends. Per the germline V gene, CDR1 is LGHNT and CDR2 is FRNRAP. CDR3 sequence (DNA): TGTGCTAGTGGTTTAGTAGGCACTGAAGCTTTCTTT. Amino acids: CASGLVGTEAFF.

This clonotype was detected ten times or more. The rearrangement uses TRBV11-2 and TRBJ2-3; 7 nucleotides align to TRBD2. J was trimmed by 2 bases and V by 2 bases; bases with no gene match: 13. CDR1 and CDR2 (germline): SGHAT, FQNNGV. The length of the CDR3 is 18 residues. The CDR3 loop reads CASSLPLRSGVLTDTQYF. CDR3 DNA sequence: TGTGCCAGCAGCTTACCCCTCAGGAGCGGGGTGCTCACAGATACGCAGTATTTT. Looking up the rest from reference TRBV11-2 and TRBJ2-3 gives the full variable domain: EAGVAQSPRYKIIEKRQSVAFWCNPISGHATLYWYQQILGQGPKLLIQFQNNGVVDDSQLPKDRFSAERLKGVDSTLKIQPAKLEDSAVYLCASSLPLRSGVLTDTQYFGPGTRLTVL.

CDR3 residues: CAIRGTARSQNTEAFF. In DNA form, the CDR3 reads TGTGCCATCAGGGGGACGGCGCGAAGTCAAAACACTGAAGCTTTCTTT. The chain joins TRBV10-3 to TRBJ1-1; D might be TRBD1 (5 bases). With 6 bases removed from V and 2 bases from J, the gap between germline ends came to 19 bases. The germline V gene has CDR1 ENHRY and CDR2 SYGVKD. There are 16 residues in the CDR3.

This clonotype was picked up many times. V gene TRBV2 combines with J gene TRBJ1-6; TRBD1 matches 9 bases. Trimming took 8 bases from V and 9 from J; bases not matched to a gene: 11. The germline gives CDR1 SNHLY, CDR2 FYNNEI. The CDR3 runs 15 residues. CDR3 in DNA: TGTGCCAGCGGACCAGCGGGACAGGGAGGTTCACCCCTCCACTTT. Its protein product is CASGPAGQGGSPLHF.

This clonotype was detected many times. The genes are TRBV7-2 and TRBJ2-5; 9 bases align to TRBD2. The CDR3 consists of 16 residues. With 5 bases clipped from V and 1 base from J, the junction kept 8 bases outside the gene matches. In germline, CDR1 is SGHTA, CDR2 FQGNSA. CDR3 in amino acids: CASSVAAGGIQETQYF. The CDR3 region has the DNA TGTGCCAGCAGCGTCGCCGCGGGGGGGATCCAAGAGACCCAGTACTTC.

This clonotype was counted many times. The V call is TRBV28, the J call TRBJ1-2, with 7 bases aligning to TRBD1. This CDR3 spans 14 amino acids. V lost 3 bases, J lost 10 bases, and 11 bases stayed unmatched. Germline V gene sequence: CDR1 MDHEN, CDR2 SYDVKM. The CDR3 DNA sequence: TGTGCCAGCAGTTTCTCCACAGGGGCTGTTCACTACACCTTC. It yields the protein CASSFSTGAVHYTF.

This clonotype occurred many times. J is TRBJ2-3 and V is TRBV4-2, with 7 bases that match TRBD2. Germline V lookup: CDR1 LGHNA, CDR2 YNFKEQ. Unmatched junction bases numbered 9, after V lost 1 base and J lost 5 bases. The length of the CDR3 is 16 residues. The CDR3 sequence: CASSQAAGRAEDTQYF. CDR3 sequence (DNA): TGTGCCAGCAGCCAAGCCGCAGGGAGGGCGGAAGATACGCAGTATTTT.

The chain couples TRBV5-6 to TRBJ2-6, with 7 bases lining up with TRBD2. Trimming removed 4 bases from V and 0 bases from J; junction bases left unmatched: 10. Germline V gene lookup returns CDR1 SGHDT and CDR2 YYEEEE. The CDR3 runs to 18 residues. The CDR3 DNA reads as TGTGCCAGCAGCCGGGGGGAGACTAGACACTCTGGGGCCAACGTCCTGACTTTC. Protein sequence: CASSRGETRHSGANVLTF.

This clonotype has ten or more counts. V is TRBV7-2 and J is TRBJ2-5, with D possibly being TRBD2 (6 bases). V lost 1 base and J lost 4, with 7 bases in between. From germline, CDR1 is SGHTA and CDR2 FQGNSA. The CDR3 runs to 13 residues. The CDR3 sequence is CASSLVSGETQYF. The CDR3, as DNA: TGTGCCAGCAGCTTAGTTAGCGGAGAGACCCAGTACTTC.

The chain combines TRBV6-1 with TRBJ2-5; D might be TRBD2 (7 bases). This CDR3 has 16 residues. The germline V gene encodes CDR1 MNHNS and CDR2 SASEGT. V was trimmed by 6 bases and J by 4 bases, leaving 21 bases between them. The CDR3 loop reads CASSPRGGTPRETQYF. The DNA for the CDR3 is TGTGCCAGCAGCCCGAGGGGGGGGACACCCCGAGAGACCCAGTACTTC.

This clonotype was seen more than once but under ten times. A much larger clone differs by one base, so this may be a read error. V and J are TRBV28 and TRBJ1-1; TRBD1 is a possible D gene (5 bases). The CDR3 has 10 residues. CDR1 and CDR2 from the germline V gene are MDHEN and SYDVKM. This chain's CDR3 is CASKRGEASF. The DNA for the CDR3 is TGTGCCAGCAAAAGGGGTGAAGCTTCCTTT.

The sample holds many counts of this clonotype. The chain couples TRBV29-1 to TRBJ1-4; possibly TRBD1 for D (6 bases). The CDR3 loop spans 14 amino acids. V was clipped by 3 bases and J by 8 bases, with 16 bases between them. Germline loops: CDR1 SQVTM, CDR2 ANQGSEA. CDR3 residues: CSVDRTAPDEKLFF. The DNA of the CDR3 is TGCAGCGTTGATCGGACAGCTCCAGACGAAAAACTGTTTTTT.

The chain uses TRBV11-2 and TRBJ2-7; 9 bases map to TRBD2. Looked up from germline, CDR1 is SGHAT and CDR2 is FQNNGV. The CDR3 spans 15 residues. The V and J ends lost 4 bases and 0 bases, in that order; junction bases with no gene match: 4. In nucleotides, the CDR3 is TGTGCCAGCAGCTCAAGCGGGGGGTACTCCTACGAGCAGTACTTC. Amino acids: CASSSSGGYSYEQYF.

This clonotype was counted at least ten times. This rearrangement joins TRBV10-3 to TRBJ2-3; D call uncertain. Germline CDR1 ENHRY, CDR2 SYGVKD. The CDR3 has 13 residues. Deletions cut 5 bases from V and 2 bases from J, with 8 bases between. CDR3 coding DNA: TGTGCCATCAGTAGGCAGGTCACAGATACGCAGTATTTT. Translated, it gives CAISRQVTDTQYF.

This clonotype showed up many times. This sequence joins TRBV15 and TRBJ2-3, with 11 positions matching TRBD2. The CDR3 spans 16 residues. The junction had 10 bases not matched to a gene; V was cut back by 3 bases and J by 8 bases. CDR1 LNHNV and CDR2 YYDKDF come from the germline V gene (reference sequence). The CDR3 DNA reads TGTGCCACCAGCAGGGTGGTAGCGGGGGGGCAGGCTACGCAGTATTTT. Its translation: CATSRVVAGGQATQYF.

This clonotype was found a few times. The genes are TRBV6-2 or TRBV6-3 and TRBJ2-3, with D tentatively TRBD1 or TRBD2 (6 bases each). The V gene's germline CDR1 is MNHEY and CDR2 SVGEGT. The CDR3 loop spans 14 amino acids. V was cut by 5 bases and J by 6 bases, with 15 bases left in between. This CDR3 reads CASSPLRGGDTQYF. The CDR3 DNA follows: TGTGCCAGCAGTCCCCTTAGAGGGGGGGATACGCAGTATTTT.

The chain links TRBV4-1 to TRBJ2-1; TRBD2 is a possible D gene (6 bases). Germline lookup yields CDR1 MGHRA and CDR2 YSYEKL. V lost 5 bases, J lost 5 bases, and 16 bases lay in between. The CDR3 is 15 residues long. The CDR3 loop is CASSGRTVVNNEQFF. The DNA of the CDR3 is TGCGCCAGCAGCGGGAGGACGGTAGTAAACAATGAGCAGTTCTTC.

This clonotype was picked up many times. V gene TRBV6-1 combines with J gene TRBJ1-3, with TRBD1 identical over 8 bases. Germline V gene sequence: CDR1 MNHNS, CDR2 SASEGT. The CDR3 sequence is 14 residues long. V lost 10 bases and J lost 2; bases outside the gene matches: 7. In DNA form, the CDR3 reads TGTGCCACCAAGAAGACAGGGGCTGGAAACACCATATATTTT. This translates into CATKKTGAGNTIYF.

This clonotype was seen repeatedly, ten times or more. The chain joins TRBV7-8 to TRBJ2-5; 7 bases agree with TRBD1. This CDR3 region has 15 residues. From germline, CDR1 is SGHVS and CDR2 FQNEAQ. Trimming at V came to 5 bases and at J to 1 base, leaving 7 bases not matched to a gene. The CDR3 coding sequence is TGTGCCAGCAGCACTTACCGGGACAGCCAAGAGACCCAGTACTTC. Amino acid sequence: CASSTYRDSQETQYF.

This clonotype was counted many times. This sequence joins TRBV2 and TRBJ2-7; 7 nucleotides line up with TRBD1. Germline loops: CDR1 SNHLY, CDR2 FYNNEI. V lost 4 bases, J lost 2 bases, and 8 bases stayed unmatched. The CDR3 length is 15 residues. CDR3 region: CASSVGQLITYEQYF. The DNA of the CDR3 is TGTGCCAGCAGTGTGGGACAGCTTATCACCTACGAGCAGTACTTC.

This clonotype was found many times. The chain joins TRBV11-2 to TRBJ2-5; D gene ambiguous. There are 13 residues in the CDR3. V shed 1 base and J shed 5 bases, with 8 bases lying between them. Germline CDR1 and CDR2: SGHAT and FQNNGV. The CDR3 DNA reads TGTGCCAGCAGCTTAGCGGGCACGGAGACCCAGTACTTC. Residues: CASSLAGTETQYF.

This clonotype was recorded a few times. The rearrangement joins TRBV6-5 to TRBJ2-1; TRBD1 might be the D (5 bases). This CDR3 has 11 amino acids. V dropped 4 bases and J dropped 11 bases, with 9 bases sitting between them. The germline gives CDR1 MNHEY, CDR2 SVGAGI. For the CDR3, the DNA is TGTGCCAGCAGTTGGCAGGGTAAGCAGTTCTTC. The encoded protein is CASSWQGKQFF.

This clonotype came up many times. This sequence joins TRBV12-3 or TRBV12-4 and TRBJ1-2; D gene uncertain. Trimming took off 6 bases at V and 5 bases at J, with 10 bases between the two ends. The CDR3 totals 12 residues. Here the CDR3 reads CASRIIGYGYTF. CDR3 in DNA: TGTGCCAGCAGAATCATCGGATATGGCTACACCTTC.

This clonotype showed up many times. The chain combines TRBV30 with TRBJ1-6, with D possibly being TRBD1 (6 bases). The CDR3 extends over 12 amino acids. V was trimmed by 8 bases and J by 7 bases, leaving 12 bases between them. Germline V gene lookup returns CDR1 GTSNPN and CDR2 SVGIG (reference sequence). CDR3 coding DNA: TGTGCCCGAGCTCAGGGGAATTCACCCCTCCACTTT. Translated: CARAQGNSPLHF.